Below, 8 T cell receptor beta chains from the same sample are listed, as sequenced in a study of cytomegalovirus exposure and HLA in healthy donors. This PCR relied on a set of 60 Vbeta primers and 13 Jbeta primers. Produced via immunoSEQ multiplex PCR; TCRdb's table is partial and in-frame only. This table has 150,000 to 180,000 clones, 60% to 85% appearing once. The sample was PBMCs. The receptors originated from a woman aged 40 to 55 in good health and CMV-seronegative.

This clone has just a few counts. The CDR3 nucleotides read TGCGCCAGCAGCTTGGGAATAGGGGACACCGGGGAGCTGTTTTTT. Amino acids: CASSLGIGDTGELFF. The chain links TRBV5-1 to TRBJ2-2; D is possibly TRBD1 (5 bases). The germline V gene has CDR1 SGHRS and CDR2 YFSETQ. V was pared by 0 bases and J by 3 bases, with 9 bases between. The CDR3 is 15 amino acids.

The rearrangement links TRBV19 to TRBJ1-4; 9 bases line up with TRBD1. Germline assignment: CDR1 LNHDA and CDR2 SQIVND (reference sequence). The CDR3 has 13 amino acids. After removal of 6 bases from V and 8 bases from J, the junction contained 4 bases not matched to a gene. The CDR3 nucleotides read TGTGCCAGTAGGGTACAGGGGGCGGAAAAACTGTTTTTT. This encodes CASRVQGAEKLFF.

The V and J genes are TRBV5-1 and TRBJ1-2; D remains ambiguous. The CDR3 runs to 13 residues. V was trimmed by 1 base and J by 1 base, leaving 5 bases between them. Germline loops: CDR1 SGHRS, CDR2 YFSETQ. The chain's CDR3 is CASSLTDNYGYTF. The CDR3 DNA is TGCGCCAGCAGCTTGACAGATAACTATGGCTACACCTTC.

There are a few counts of this clone. Other DNA sequences in this specimen translate into the identical CDR3. The chain carries TRBV5-1 and TRBJ2-5; possibly TRBD2 for D (6 bases). Trimming cost V 4 bases and J 3 bases, with 10 bases left between them. This CDR3 has 13 amino acids. Germline V gene sequence: CDR1 SGHRS, CDR2 YFSETQ. The CDR3 DNA reads as TGCGCCAGCAGCCTCGGGACTGAAGAGACCCAGTACTTC. This encodes CASSLGTEETQYF. Combining the CDR3 with reference TRBV5-1 and TRBJ2-5 gives the whole variable domain KAGVTQTPRYLIKTRGQQVTLSCSPISGHRSVSWYQQTPGQGLQFLFEYFSETQRNKGNFPGRFSGRQFSNSRSEMNVSTLELGDSALYLCASSLGTEETQYFGPGTRLLVL.

This clone has only a few counts. V and J are TRBV7-9 and TRBJ1-4; D unresolved. CDR1 is SEHNR, CDR2 FQNEAQ, per germline (reference sequence). The CDR3 sequence is 14 residues long. V lost 3 bases and J lost 10, with 15 bases in between. The CDR3 nucleotides are TGTGCCAGCAGCTTCCAGGCCACCCCTGGAAAACTGTTTTTT. This codes for CASSFQATPGKLFF.

The chain couples TRBV4-2 to TRBJ2-7, with D perhaps TRBD1 (5 bases). This CDR3 has 15 residues. V dropped 4 bases and J dropped 5 bases, with 18 bases sitting between them. The germline V gene has CDR1 LGHNA and CDR2 YNFKEQ. The CDR3: CASSRNTYQGNEQYF. Here the CDR3 DNA reads TGTGCCAGCAGCCGGAACACCTACCAGGGAAACGAGCAGTACTTC.

This clone occurred a few times. The rearrangement uses TRBV6-8 and TRBJ1-2; 7 nucleotides agree with TRBD1. V lost 4 bases and J lost 2; bases outside the gene matches: 4. Germline loops: CDR1 MNHGY, CDR2 SAAAGT. The CDR3 is made up of 14 amino acids. The CDR3 nucleotides are TGTGCCAGCAGTTTAGGGACAGCGAACTATGGCTACACCTTC. Translated: CASSLGTANYGYTF.

This clone has a handful of counts. This CDR3 is CASNPQGQETQYF. For the CDR3, the DNA is TGTGCCAGCAACCCACAGGGCCAAGAGACCCAGTACTTC. The rearrangement uses TRBV9 and TRBJ2-5, with D possibly matching TRBD1 (6 bases). Per the germline V gene, CDR1 is SGDLS and CDR2 is YYNGEE. The CDR3 has 13 amino acids. V dropped 6 bases and J dropped 1 base, with 10 bases sitting between them.